Sequencing of this T cell receptor beta chain was carried out in a study of cytomegalovirus exposure and HLA in healthy donors. Germline values: CDR1 MNHNS, CDR2 SASEGT. Trimming pared 6 bases from V and 1 base from J, leaving 10 bases between. The CDR3 is 13 residues long. This clone showed up just a few times. Vbeta (60) and Jbeta (13) primers were used in the PCR. Profiled with immunoSEQ multiplex PCR; TCRdb holds only in-frame clones, not every one. Of fewer than 200,000 clones in the sample, roughly 65% are singletons; the top ten hold 4% to 5.5%. This TCR was recovered from a woman aged 18-29 years in good health and CMV-seropositive. The V and J genes are TRBV6-1 and TRBJ2-7; possibly TRBD1 for D (6 bases). Sequenced sample: PBMCs. The CDR3 reads CASRTGSSYEQYF. CDR3 sequence (DNA): TGTGCCAGCAGGACAGGCTCTTCCTACGAGCAGTACTTC.